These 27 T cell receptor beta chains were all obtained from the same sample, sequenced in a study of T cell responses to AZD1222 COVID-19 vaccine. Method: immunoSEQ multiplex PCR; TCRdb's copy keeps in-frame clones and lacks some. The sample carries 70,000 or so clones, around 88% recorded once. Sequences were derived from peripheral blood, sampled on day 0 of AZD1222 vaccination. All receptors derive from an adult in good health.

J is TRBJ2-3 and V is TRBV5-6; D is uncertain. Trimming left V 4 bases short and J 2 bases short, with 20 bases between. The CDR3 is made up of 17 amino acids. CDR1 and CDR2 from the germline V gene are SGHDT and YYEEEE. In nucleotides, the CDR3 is TGTGCCAGCAGCCCCCTCGTTCGCTCCGGCGTCACAGATACGCAGTATTTT. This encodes CASSPLVRSGVTDTQYF.

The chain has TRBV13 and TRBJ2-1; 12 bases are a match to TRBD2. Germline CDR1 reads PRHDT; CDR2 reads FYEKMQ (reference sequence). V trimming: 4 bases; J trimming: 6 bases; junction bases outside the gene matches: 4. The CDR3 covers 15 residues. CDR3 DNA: TGTGCCAGCAGCTCCGGACTAGCGGGGCTCAATGAGCAGTTCTTC. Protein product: CASSSGLAGLNEQFF.

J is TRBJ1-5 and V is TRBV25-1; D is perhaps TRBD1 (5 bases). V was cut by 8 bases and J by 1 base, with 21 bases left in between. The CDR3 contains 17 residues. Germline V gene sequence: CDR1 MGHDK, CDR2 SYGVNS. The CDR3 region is CASRKFLGGFSNQPQHF. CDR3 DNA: TGTGCCAGCCGAAAGTTTTTGGGGGGGTTCAGCAATCAGCCCCAGCATTTT.

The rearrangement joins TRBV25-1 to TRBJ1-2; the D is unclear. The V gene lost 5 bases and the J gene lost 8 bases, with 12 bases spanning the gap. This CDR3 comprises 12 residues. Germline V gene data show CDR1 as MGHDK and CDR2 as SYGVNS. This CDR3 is CASSNRGRGYTF. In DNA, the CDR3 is TGTGCCAGCAGTAACAGAGGTCGGGGCTACACCTTC.

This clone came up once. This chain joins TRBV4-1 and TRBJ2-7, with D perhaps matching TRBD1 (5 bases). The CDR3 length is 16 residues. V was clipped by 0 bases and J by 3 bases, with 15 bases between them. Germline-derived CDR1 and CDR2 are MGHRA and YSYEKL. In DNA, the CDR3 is TGCGCCAGCAGCCAAGATCGAATGGGGCTCGTCTACGAGCAGTACTTC. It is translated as CASSQDRMGLVYEQYF.

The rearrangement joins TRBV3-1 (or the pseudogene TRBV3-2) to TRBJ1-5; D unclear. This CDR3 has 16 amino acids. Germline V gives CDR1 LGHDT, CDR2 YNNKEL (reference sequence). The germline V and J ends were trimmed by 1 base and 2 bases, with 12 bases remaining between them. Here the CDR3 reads CASSQGAGIGNQPQHF. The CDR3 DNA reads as TGTGCCAGCAGCCAAGGAGCAGGTATCGGCAATCAGCCCCAGCATTTT.

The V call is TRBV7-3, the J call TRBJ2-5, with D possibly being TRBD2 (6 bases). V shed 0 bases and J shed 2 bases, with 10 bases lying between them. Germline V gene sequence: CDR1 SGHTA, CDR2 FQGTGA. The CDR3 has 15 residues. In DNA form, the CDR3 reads TGTGCCAGCAGCTTAACCGGACTACTTCAAGAGACCCAGTACTTC. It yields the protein CASSLTGLLQETQYF.

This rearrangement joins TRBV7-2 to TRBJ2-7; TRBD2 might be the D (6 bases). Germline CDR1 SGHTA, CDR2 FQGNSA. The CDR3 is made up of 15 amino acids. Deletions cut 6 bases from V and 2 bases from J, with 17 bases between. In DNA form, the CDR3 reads TGTGCCAGCAGTGAGGGACTGTCCCCGACCTACGAGCAGTACTTC. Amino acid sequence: CASSEGLSPTYEQYF.

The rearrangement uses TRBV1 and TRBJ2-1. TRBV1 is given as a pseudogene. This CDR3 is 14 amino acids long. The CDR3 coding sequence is TGCACCAGTAGTAATGATGGGGATTACAATGAGCAGTTCTTC. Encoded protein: CTSSNDGDYNEQFF.

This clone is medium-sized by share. Here the CDR3 DNA reads TGTGCCAGCAGTTACCCCCTTGACAGGGGTTCACCCCTCCACTTT. It translates to CASSYPLDRGSPLHF. This chain uses TRBV6-2 or TRBV6-3 with TRBJ1-6; 8 bases align to TRBD1. The V segment lost 2 bases and the J segment 9 bases; nucleotides outside the gene matches: 6. The CDR3 covers 15 residues. Germline CDR1 reads MNHEY; CDR2 reads SVGEGT.

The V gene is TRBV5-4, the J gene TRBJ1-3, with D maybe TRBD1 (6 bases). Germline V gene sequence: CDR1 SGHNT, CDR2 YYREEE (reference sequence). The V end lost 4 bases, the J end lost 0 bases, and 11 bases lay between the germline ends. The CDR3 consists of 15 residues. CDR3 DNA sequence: TGTGCCAGCAGCATTGACAGGAGCTCTGGAAACACCATATATTTT. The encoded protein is CASSIDRSSGNTIYF.

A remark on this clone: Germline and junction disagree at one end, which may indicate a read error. The chain's CDR3 is CPTRRGAGGPYEQYF. CDR3 sequence (DNA): TGTCCCACCCGCCGGGGCGCGGGGGGCCCCTACGAGCAGTACTTC. The chain combines TRBV15 with TRBJ2-7; 8 bases align to TRBD2. The CDR3 runs to 15 residues. The V gene's germline CDR1 is LNHNV and CDR2 YYDKDF (reference sequence).

Written as DNA, the CDR3 is TGTGCCAGCAGCTTGGGACTAGCGGGGGGCGACACCGGGGAGCTGTTTTTT. Its protein is CASSLGLAGGDTGELFF. The chain employs TRBV5-6 and TRBJ2-2; 13 bases are shared with TRBD2. V lost 0 bases and J lost 3; bases outside the gene matches: 2. There are 17 residues in the CDR3. CDR1 is SGHDT, CDR2 YYEEEE, per germline.

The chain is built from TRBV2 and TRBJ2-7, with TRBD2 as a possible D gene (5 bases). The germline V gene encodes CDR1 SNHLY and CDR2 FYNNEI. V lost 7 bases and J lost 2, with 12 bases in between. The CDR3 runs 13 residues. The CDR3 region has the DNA TGTGCCAGCACGGGTAGCGAGACCTACGAGCAGTACTTC. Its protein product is CASTGSETYEQYF.

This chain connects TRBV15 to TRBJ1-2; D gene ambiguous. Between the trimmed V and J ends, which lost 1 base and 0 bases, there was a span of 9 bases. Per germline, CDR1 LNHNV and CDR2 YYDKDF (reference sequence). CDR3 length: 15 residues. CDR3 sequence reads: CATSRGAAANYGYTF. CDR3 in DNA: TGTGCCACCAGCAGAGGTGCAGCGGCTAACTATGGCTACACCTTC.

The CDR3 loop reads CASSSRQGSSYNEQFF. Here the CDR3 DNA reads TGTGCCAGTAGCTCCCGACAGGGTTCCTCCTACAATGAGCAGTTCTTC. The V call is TRBV19, the J call TRBJ2-1, with 7 bases identical to TRBD1. V dropped 6 bases and J dropped 0; count of bases not matched to a gene: 8. The CDR3 is 16 amino acids. Germline V CDR1 and CDR2: LNHDA, SQIVND (reference sequence).

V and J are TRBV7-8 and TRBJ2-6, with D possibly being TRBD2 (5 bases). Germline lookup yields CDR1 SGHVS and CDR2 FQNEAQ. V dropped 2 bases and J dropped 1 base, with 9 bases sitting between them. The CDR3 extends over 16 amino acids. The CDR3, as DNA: TGTGCCAGCAGCTTACCCCGGGGATCTGGGGCCAACGTCCTGACTTTC. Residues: CASSLPRGSGANVLTF.

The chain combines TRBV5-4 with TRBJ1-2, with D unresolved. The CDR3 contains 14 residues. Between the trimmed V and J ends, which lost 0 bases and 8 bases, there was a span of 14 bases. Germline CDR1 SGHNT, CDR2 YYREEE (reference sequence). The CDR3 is CASSLDTGSRGYTF. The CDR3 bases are TGTGCCAGCAGCTTGGATACGGGATCGCGAGGCTACACCTTC.

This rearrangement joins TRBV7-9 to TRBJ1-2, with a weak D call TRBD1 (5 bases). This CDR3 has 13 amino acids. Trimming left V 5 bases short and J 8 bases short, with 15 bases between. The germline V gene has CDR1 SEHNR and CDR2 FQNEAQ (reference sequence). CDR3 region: CASSPGTAGGYTF. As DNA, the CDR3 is TGTGCCAGCAGCCCCGGGACCGCCGGGGGCTACACCTTC.

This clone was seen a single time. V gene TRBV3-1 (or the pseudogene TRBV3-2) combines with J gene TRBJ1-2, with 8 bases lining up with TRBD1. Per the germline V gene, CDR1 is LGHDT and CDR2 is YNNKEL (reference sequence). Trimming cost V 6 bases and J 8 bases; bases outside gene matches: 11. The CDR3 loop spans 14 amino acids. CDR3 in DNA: TGTGCCAGCAGGAAGACAGGGGAATCGGGCGGCTACACCTTC. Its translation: CASRKTGESGGYTF.

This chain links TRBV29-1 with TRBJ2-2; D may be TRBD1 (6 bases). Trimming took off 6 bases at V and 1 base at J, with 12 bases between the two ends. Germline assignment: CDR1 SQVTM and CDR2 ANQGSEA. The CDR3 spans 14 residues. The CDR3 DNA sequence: TGCAGCGTGCCAGGGGTAGTGAACACCGGGGAGCTGTTTTTT. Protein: CSVPGVVNTGELFF.

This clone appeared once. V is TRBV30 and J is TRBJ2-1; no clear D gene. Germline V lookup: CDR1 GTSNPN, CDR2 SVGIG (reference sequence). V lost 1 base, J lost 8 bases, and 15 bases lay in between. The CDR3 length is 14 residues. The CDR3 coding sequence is TGTGCCTGGAGTGCCCCGGACGTTAGGTATGAGCAGTTCTTC. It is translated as CAWSAPDVRYEQFF.

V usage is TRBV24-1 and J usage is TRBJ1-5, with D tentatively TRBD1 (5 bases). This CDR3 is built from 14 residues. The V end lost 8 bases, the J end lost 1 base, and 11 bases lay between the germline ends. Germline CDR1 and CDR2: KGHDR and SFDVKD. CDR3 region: CATKAPGSNQPQHF. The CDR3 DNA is TGTGCCACCAAAGCTCCAGGGAGCAATCAGCCCCAGCATTTT.

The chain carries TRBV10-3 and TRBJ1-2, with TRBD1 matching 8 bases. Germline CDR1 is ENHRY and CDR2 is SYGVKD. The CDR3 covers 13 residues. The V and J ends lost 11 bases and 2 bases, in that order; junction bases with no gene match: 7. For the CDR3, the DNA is TGTGCCTCCCGGACAGGGTTGAACTATGGCTACACCTTC. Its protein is CASRTGLNYGYTF.

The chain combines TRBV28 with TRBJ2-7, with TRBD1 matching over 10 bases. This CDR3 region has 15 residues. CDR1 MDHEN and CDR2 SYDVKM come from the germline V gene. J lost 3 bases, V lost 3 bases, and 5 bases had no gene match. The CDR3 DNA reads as TGTGCCAGCAGTTTCCCGGACAGGGGGGTCTACGAGCAGTACTTC. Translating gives CASSFPDRGVYEQYF.

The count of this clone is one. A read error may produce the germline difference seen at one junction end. CDR3 residues: CASSLAWGSSYGYTF. CDR3 bases: TGTGCCAGCAGCCTAGCGTGGGGTTCGAGCTATGGCTACACCTTC. The gene calls are TRBV7-9 and TRBJ1-2, with unresolved D. The CDR3 runs to 15 residues. Germline lookup yields CDR1 SEHNR and CDR2 FQNEAQ (reference sequence).

In nucleotides, the CDR3 is TGTGCCAGCAGCTCCAAAACGAGACAGGAAGAGACCCAGTACTTC. Translation gives CASSSKTRQEETQYF. The chain has TRBV5-4 and TRBJ2-5; D may be TRBD1 (6 bases). From germline, CDR1 is SGHNT and CDR2 YYREEE (reference sequence). The CDR3 has 15 amino acids. V lost 3 bases, J lost 3 bases, and 15 bases lay in between.